Listed here are 5 T cell receptor beta chains from one sample, sequenced in a study of blood T cells in healthy people across ages. Primed by a sample-barcoded 5' primer and a J-beta primer mix, a second PCR proceeded for 7 to 11 cycles. Via MiXCR, TCRdb re-called the 5' RACE reads, giving one row per CDR3 protein. The sample lists 2 million or so distinct CDR3 sequences; 49% were seen once. Sequencing was performed on blood. Every receptor here comes from a woman between 40 and 55 years old in good health.

The genes are TRBV7-3 and TRBJ2-1; weak D call: TRBD1 (6 bases). Germline V gene data show CDR1 as SGHTA and CDR2 as FQGTGA. This CDR3 comprises 12 residues. V was trimmed by 3 bases and J by 10 bases, leaving 10 bases between them. Here the CDR3 DNA reads TGTGCCAGCAGCTTGTACGGGACAGAGCAGTTCTTC. It encodes CASSLYGTEQFF.

The sample holds a few counts of this clonotype. The V and J genes are TRBV7-3 and TRBJ2-3; no clear D gene. The CDR3 runs 14 residues. Trimming stripped 2 bases from V and 0 bases from J, with 6 bases between. CDR1 and CDR2 (germline): SGHTA, FQGTGA. CDR3 sequence: CASSLFPSTDTQYF. CDR3 nucleotide sequence: TGTGCCAGCAGCTTATTCCCTAGCACAGATACGCAGTATTTT.

V gene TRBV29-1 combines with J gene TRBJ1-2, with 9 nucleotides matching TRBD1. The V segment lost 6 bases and the J segment 8 bases; nucleotides outside the gene matches: 16. Germline CDR1 reads SQVTM; CDR2 reads ANQGSEA. This CDR3 has 15 residues. DNA for the CDR3: TGCAGCGTCGCCGGGACAGGGCCATTCGGAGGCGGCTACACCTTC. Residues: CSVAGTGPFGGGYTF.

The gene calls are TRBV27 and TRBJ2-3; no reliable D call. Germline lookup yields CDR1 MNHEY and CDR2 SMNVEV (reference sequence). CDR3 length equals 15 residues. V gave up 0 bases and J gave up 4 bases, with 11 bases separating them. CDR3 sequence (DNA): TGTGCCAGCAGTTTATCGCAGAGCTATCCAGATACGCAGTATTTT. Protein: CASSLSQSYPDTQYF.

The chain carries TRBV24-1 and TRBJ2-5; 7 bases are a match to TRBD2. Germline V lookup: CDR1 KGHDR, CDR2 SFDVKD. Unmatched junction bases numbered 11, after V lost 5 bases and J lost 0 bases. The CDR3 totals 17 residues. The CDR3 DNA reads TGTGCCACCAGTGGGACCGGACTAGGCGGAAACCAAGAGACCCAGTACTTC. Protein sequence: CATSGTGLGGNQETQYF.